These T cell receptor beta chains were read from a single sample in a study of blood T cells in healthy people across ages. TCRdb reprocessed the 5' RACE reads via MiXCR and lists one record per CDR3 protein. In the table there are under 1,100,000 distinct CDR3 sequences, around 27% of which are singletons. These sequences were also reported in another study, on T cells of mothers and their children.

Sequenced sample: blood. The receptors come from a girl aged 2 to 9 in good health. CDR3s include the opening cysteine and the closing phenylalanine or tryptophan. The D gene is left open where the match is weak. Not all rows give a size; the values are once, few, many and, for expanded clones, a class.

v_gene	abundance	j_gene	d_gene	CDR3nt	CDR3aa
TRBV7-9	-	TRBJ2-5	TRBD2	TGTGCCAGCAGCCCTAGACTAGCGGGGCCAGAGACCCAGTACTTC	CASSPRLAGPETQYF
TRBV20-1	-	TRBJ2-7	-	TGCAGTGCTAGCTATTCCTACGAGCAGTACTTC	CSASYSYEQYF
TRBV7-3	-	TRBJ2-1	-	TGTGCCAGCAGCGGGTTAGGGGGGCACAATGAGCAGTTCTTC	CASSGLGGHNEQFF
TRBV6-5	-	TRBJ2-2	-	TGTGCCAGCTGTGGACGTTCAGCCGGGGAGCTGTTTTTT	CASCGRSAGELFF
TRBV20-1	-	TRBJ1-5	-	TGCAGTGCTAGAGCCGTAGGGGGACCCGGAGATCAGCCCCAGCATTTT	CSARAVGGPGDQPQHF
TRBV7-9	few	TRBJ1-1	-	TGTGCCAGCAGCTTAGTTCCGGGAGTGAACACTGAAGTTTTCTTT	CASSLVPGVNTEVFF
TRBV20-1	-	TRBJ2-7	-	TGCAGTGCTAGAGATCGGGGATTTGAGTACGAGCAGTACTTC	CSARDRGFEYEQYF
TRBV28	-	TRBJ2-5	TRBD1	TGTGCCAGCAGCACCGGGACAGGGGAGCAAGAGACCCAGTACTTC	CASSTGTGEQETQYF
TRBV11-2	-	TRBJ2-5	TRBD1	TGTGCCAGCAGCTCCTTGGGAACGACAGGGGAAGAAGTGGACCAAGAGACCCAGTACTTC	CASSSLGTTGEEVDQETQYF
TRBV10-3	few	TRBJ1-1	-	TGTGCCATCAGTGTTCGGCCAATGGACACTGAAGCTTTCTTT	CAISVRPMDTEAFF
TRBV20-1	few	TRBJ1-4	-	TGCAGTGCAATGGACAGCTATAATGAAAAACTGTTTTTT	CSAMDSYNEKLFF
TRBV29-1	few	TRBJ1-3	-	TGCAGCGTTTGGGTTCCTGGAAACACCATATATTTT	CSVWVPGNTIYF
TRBV2	-	TRBJ2-1	-	TGTGCCAGCAGTGAAACGCACCGGGATTTCCAGTTCTTC	CASSETHRDFQFF
TRBV9	few	TRBJ2-7	-	TGTGCCAGCAGCGTAGTTAATGGCGAGCAGTACTTC	CASSVVNGEQYF
TRBV29-1	many	TRBJ2-3	-	TGCAGCGCTCTTACGGAACCGCCTCCCACAGATACGCAGTATTTT	CSALTEPPPTDTQYF
TRBV21-1	few	TRBJ2-7	-	TGTGCCAGCAGAATTTACGGTGTCCCGTTCTACGAGCAGTACTTC	CASRIYGVPFYEQYF
TRBV6-2/TRBV6-3	few	TRBJ2-7	-	TGTGCCAGCAGTTACTCGATCCCTAGTTCCGCCTACGAGCAGTACTTC	CASSYSIPSSAYEQYF
TRBV20-1	few	TRBJ2-5	TRBD1	TGCAGTGCTAGTCCCGCGACAGGGGGCCAAGAGACCCAGTACTTC	CSASPATGGQETQYF
TRBV7-8	-	TRBJ1-4	-	TGTGCCAGCAGCTTAGATAGGGTGGTCGAAAAACTGTTTTTT	CASSLDRVVEKLFF
TRBV29-1	-	TRBJ2-5	TRBD1	TGCAGCGCCTACCTGGGGGACAGACCCTACGTGCAGTACTTC	CSAYLGDRPYVQYF
TRBV20-1	few	TRBJ2-7	-	TGCAGTGCTAGAGTTTTGAGGGGGTTTCTGTCTACGTACGAGCAGTACTTC	CSARVLRGFLSTYEQYF
TRBV7-2	-	TRBJ2-5	-	TGTGCCAGCAGCTTACGATTTTCGGAGACCCAGTACTTC	CASSLRFSETQYF
TRBV10-3	-	TRBJ2-5	-	TGTGCCATCAGTGAGCGGACTCTGCAAGAGACCCAGTACTTC	CAISERTLQETQYF
TRBV10-3	-	TRBJ2-1	TRBD2	TGTGCCACCCGAAGTAGACTAGCGGGGGGCAGCGATGAGCAGTTCTTC	CATRSRLAGGSDEQFF
TRBV12-5	-	TRBJ2-1	-	TGTGCTATTCCTATAGGGACAAGCTCCTACAATGAGCAGTTCTTC	CAIPIGTSSYNEQFF
TRBV7-8	-	TRBJ1-4	-	TGTGCCAGCAGCCTACTAACTCCACAGGGTGTGGGTGAAAAACTGTTTTTT	CASSLLTPQGVGEKLFF
TRBV7-6	many	TRBJ2-2	-	TGTGCCAGCAGTTACAGGGTTAACACCGGGGAGCTGTTTTTT	CASSYRVNTGELFF
TRBV7-2	few	TRBJ2-7	-	TGTGCCAGCAGCTTTAAGAGGGTATCCTACGAGCAGTACTTC	CASSFKRVSYEQYF
TRBV15	few	TRBJ1-4	TRBD1	TGTGCCACCAGCAGAGATCGAGTCGGGACAGTCGATGAAAAACTGTTTTTT	CATSRDRVGTVDEKLFF
TRBV20-1	-	TRBJ1-1	-	TGCAGTGCTAGTAACGAGGGGAGGGGAACTGAAGCTTTCTTT	CSASNEGRGTEAFF
TRBV29-1	few	TRBJ2-2	-	TGCAGCGTTGAATCAGGAGCGAACACCGGGGAGCTGTTTTTT	CSVESGANTGELFF
TRBV29-1	-	TRBJ2-1	-	TGCAGCGTTGAAAGGGTCGGATACAATGAGCAGTTCTTC	CSVERVGYNEQFF
TRBV20-1	-	TRBJ1-4	-	TGCAGTGCTTTAGCCCAGGGAGGGGAAAAACTGTTTTTT	CSALAQGGEKLFF
TRBV29-1	-	TRBJ2-3	TRBD1	TGCAGCGTTCCGGGACAGGGGGGAGATACGCAGTATTTT	CSVPGQGGDTQYF
TRBV7-2	-	TRBJ2-7	-	TGTGCCAGCAGCTTGGCCGCCATGAGTTACGAGCAGTACTTC	CASSLAAMSYEQYF
TRBV7-2	few	TRBJ1-2	-	TGTGCCAGCAGCTTATGGGACACGGGAGGCTATGGCTACACCTTC	CASSLWDTGGYGYTF